Each of the 14 T cell receptor beta chains below was sequenced from the same sample in a study of T cell repertoires in cytomegalovirus infection. MiXCR was run by TCRdb on the reads, yielding one entry per CDR3 protein. The sample lists 400,000 or so distinct CDR3 sequences, approximately 30% seen once, with roughly 15% in the top ten. Sequencing was performed on PBMCs. The receptor set was obtained from a human donor in good health (CMV status not recorded). Some clones in this sample may be carry-over from other donors' samples.

There are a few counts of this clonotype. The CDR3 nucleotides read TGCAGTGCTAGTAGACAGAATAATGAAAAACTGTTTTTT. Translating it yields CSASRQNNEKLFF. This chain connects TRBV20-1 to TRBJ1-4; D perhaps matches TRBD1 (5 bases). V lost 3 bases to trimming and J lost 4 bases, with 9 bases between them. Per the germline V gene, CDR1 is DFQATT and CDR2 is SNEGSKA (reference sequence). This CDR3 comprises 13 residues.

A single count supports this clonotype. One junction end disagrees with the germline gene, perhaps due to a read error. The chain employs TRBV15 and TRBJ2-4; 7 positions agree with TRBD1. The CDR3 covers 18 residues. The V gene's germline CDR1 is LNHNV and CDR2 YYDKDF (reference sequence). CDR3 DNA sequence: TGTGCCACCAGCAGAGATTTTGGGGCAGGGGGTCTGAAAAACTTTCAGTACTTC. This gives the protein CATSRDFGAGGLKNFQYF. Together with reference TRBV15 and TRBJ2-4, the CDR3 gives the full variable domain: DAMVIQNPRYQVTQFGKPVTLSCSQTLNHNVMYWYQQKSSQAPKLLFHYYDKDFNNEADTPDNFQSRRPNTSFCFLDIRSPGLGDTAMYLCATSRDFGAGGLKNFQYFGAGTRLSVL.

The sample holds a few counts of this clonotype. The V gene is TRBV18, the J gene TRBJ2-1; unclear D gene. V lost 2 bases, J lost 0 bases, and 14 bases lay in between. CDR1 and CDR2 (germline): KGHSH, LQKENI. The CDR3 contains 17 residues. CDR3 amino acids: CASSPGPTLSSYNEQFF. In nucleotides, the CDR3 is TGTGCCAGCTCACCAGGGCCGACTCTTAGCTCCTACAATGAGCAGTTCTTC.

V and J are TRBV20-1 and TRBJ1-2; tentatively, D is TRBD1 (6 bases). V dropped 1 base and J dropped 9 bases, with 18 bases sitting between them. CDR3 size: 14 residues. Germline V gene lookup returns CDR1 DFQATT and CDR2 SNEGSKA (reference sequence). CDR3: CSARGGGGVISYTF. As DNA, the CDR3 is TGCAGTGCTAGAGGGGGAGGGGGAGTCATCAGCTACACCTTC.

This clonotype showed up just a few times. The CDR3 is CATGNYIYGYTF. In nucleotides, the CDR3 is TGTGCCACCGGAAACTACATCTATGGCTACACCTTC. V is TRBV2 and J is TRBJ1-2, with D hard to call. Germline assignment: CDR1 SNHLY and CDR2 FYNNEI. Trimming took off 10 bases at V and 4 bases at J, with 13 bases between the two ends. This CDR3 region has 12 residues.

The V and J genes are TRBV2 and TRBJ1-4; D ambiguous. Trimming took off 4 bases at V and 4 bases at J, with 10 bases between the two ends. Germline V gene sequence: CDR1 SNHLY, CDR2 FYNNEI. CDR3 length: 14 residues. CDR3 nucleotide sequence: TGTGCCAGCAGTGGTGCTCTACTTAATGAAAAACTGTTTTTT. Its translation is CASSGALLNEKLFF. Filled out from reference TRBV2 and TRBJ1-4, the complete variable domain reads EPEVTQTPSHQVTQMGQEVILRCVPISNHLYFYWYRQILGQKVEFLVSFYNNEISEKSEIFDDQFSVERPDGSNFTLKIRSTKLEDSAMYFCASSGALLNEKLFFGSGTQLSVL.

The chain carries TRBV27 and TRBJ1-5, with D tentatively TRBD1 (5 bases). The germline V and J ends were trimmed by 6 bases and 2 bases, with 17 bases remaining between them. Germline V gives CDR1 MNHEY, CDR2 SMNVEV (reference sequence). CDR3 size: 16 residues. CDR3 bases: TGTGCCAGCAGCCGGGGCCTGACAGTGGGCAATCAGCCCCAGCATTTT. It yields the protein CASSRGLTVGNQPQHF.

The chain is built from TRBV12-3 or TRBV12-4 and TRBJ2-5; D tentatively reads TRBD1 or TRBD2 (6 bases each). The ends were cut back, 6 bases at V and 3 bases at J, with 14 bases in the middle. CDR3 length equals 14 residues. DNA for the CDR3: TGTGCCAGCAGCACCGTCGGGGGCGAAGAGACCCAGTACTTC. This gives the protein CASSTVGGEETQYF.

Worth noting for this clonotype: Relative to the germline gene, one junction end is altered; a read error may explain this. This sequence joins TRBV12-3 or TRBV12-4 and TRBJ1-2, with D possibly being TRBD1 (6 bases). The CDR3 runs 17 residues. CDR3 DNA sequence: TGTGCCAGCAGTCGACAGGCCCAGGGTTTAGGAGGGACCTCGAGGGACTTC. This gives the protein CASSRQAQGLGGTSRDF.

This rearrangement joins TRBV4-1 to TRBJ2-1; D remains ambiguous. The V gene lost 4 bases and the J gene lost 0 bases, with 10 bases spanning the gap. The CDR3 spans 15 residues. CDR1 is MGHRA and CDR2 is YSYEKL in the germline V gene. The DNA of the CDR3 is TGCGCCAGCAGCCGAACTTGGAGCTCCTACAATGAGCAGTTCTTC. Its translation: CASSRTWSSYNEQFF.

This clonotype was seen repeatedly, ten times or more. The chain uses TRBV12-3 or TRBV12-4 and TRBJ1-5, with a tentative D call TRBD1 (5 bases). CDR3 length equals 13 residues. V was cut by 3 bases and J by 7 bases, with 10 bases left in between. DNA for the CDR3: TGTGCCAGCAGTTTGGGGGGAGGGCAGCCCCAGCATTTT. Translation gives CASSLGGGQPQHF.

The chain carries TRBV5-6 and TRBJ2-7; D is possibly TRBD1 (6 bases). V lost 0 bases, J lost 0 bases, and 10 bases lay in between. There are 15 residues in the CDR3. The V gene's germline CDR1 is SGHDT and CDR2 YYEEEE. The CDR3 here is CASSLAQGDSYEQYF. The CDR3 region has the DNA TGTGCCAGCAGCTTGGCACAGGGCGACTCCTACGAGCAGTACTTC.

This clonotype showed up just a few times. J is TRBJ2-1 and V is TRBV23-1; D is unclear. TRBV23-1 is known as an ORF, though its function is uncertain. The V gene lost 2 bases and the J gene lost 1 base, with 6 bases spanning the gap. The CDR3 loop spans 14 amino acids. This CDR3 is CASSQGSSYNEQFF. The CDR3 bases are TGCGCCAGCAGTCAAGGGTCATCCTACAATGAGCAGTTCTTC.

The V and J genes are TRBV20-1 and TRBJ2-3; maybe TRBD1 (5 bases). The CDR3 runs to 15 residues. CDR1 and CDR2 from the germline V gene are DFQATT and SNEGSKA (reference sequence). V was trimmed by 0 bases and J by 1 base, leaving 11 bases between them. DNA of the CDR3: TGCAGTGCTAGAGAGTTCGACAGAGGCACAGATACGCAGTATTTT. The encoded protein is CSAREFDRGTDTQYF.